Listed here are 26 T cell receptor beta chains from one sample, sequenced in a study of graft-versus-host responses after intestinal transplantation. Some clones are missing from TCRdb's copy, which holds only in-frame ones; the method was immunoSEQ multiplex PCR. The repertoire holds roughly 14,000 clones, 25% to 30% seen once, with roughly 4% in the top ten. The sample consisted of alloreactive CD4+ T cells from a mixed lymphocyte reaction culture, taken before intestinal transplant. Subset noted: CFSE-low proliferating T cells sorted from approximately 6-day pre-transplant mixed lymphocyte reaction (GvH or HvG direction). The receptors come from a human patient who received an intestinal transplant.

V is TRBV10-2 and J is TRBJ2-3; 10 bases line up with TRBD2. With V trimmed by 2 bases and J by 3 bases, 8 bases remained unmatched. Looked up from germline, CDR1 is WSHSY and CDR2 is SAAADI. The CDR3 runs to 17 residues. This CDR3 reads CASSEARPGLATDTQYF. In DNA, the CDR3 is TGCGCCAGCAGTGAGGCAAGACCGGGACTAGCGACAGATACGCAGTATTTT.

The rearrangement uses TRBV5-1 and TRBJ2-5; D is unclear. Trimming took off 4 bases at V and 3 bases at J, with 4 bases between the two ends. The V gene's germline CDR1 is SGHRS and CDR2 YFSETQ. The CDR3 spans 11 residues. In DNA form, the CDR3 reads TGCGCCAGCAGCCAGAAAGAGACCCAGTACTTC. Translating gives CASSQKETQYF.

The chain couples TRBV7-8 to TRBJ1-1, with D perhaps matching TRBD1 (6 bases). The V and J ends lost 1 base and 1 base respectively, with 13 bases between them. Germline CDR1 is SGHVS and CDR2 is FQNEAQ. The CDR3 contains 16 residues. The CDR3 loop is CASSLVRDTPNTEAFF. In nucleotides, the CDR3 is TGTGCCAGCAGCTTAGTCCGGGACACCCCGAACACTGAAGCTTTCTTT.

This clone was seen more than once but under ten times. This chain joins TRBV2 and TRBJ2-5, with D tentatively TRBD2 (7 bases). This CDR3 contains 15 residues. With 4 bases removed from V and 3 bases from J, the gap between germline ends came to 15 bases. In germline, CDR1 is SNHLY, CDR2 FYNNEI. The CDR3 region has the DNA TGTGCCAGCAGTGTGAGGGGGGGGGTTAAAGAGACCCAGTACTTC. It encodes CASSVRGGVKETQYF.

This chain joins TRBV29-1 and TRBJ2-5; 11 bases line up with TRBD2. The germline V gene has CDR1 SQVTM and CDR2 ANQGSEA. The CDR3 has 16 residues. The junction had 12 bases not matched to a gene; V was cut back by 6 bases and J by 3 bases. The CDR3 here is CSVAIGTSGGKETQYF. CDR3 in DNA: TGCAGCGTGGCTATTGGGACTAGCGGAGGGAAAGAGACCCAGTACTTC.

This chain links TRBV28 with TRBJ2-3, with 7 bases matching TRBD1. The CDR3 contains 14 residues. Germline CDR1 MDHEN, CDR2 SYDVKM. V lost 7 bases, J lost 5 bases, and 9 bases stayed unmatched. The CDR3 reads CASTIPTGKDTQYF. In DNA form, the CDR3 reads TGTGCCAGCACCATACCGACAGGGAAAGATACGCAGTATTTT.

This clone was picked up a small number of times. V and J are TRBV5-4 and TRBJ2-2; no reliable D call. Germline assignment: CDR1 SGHNT and CDR2 YYREEE (reference sequence). The V end lost 5 bases, the J end lost 3 bases, and 5 bases lay between the germline ends. The CDR3 is 12 amino acids. The CDR3 DNA is TGTGCCAGCAGGGGTTACACCGGGGAGCTGTTTTTT. This gives the protein CASRGYTGELFF.

The chain joins TRBV6-6 to TRBJ2-7; 11 bases are shared with TRBD2. The CDR3 consists of 14 residues. CDR1 and CDR2 from the germline V gene are MNHNY and SVGAGI (reference sequence). Germline trimming cut 6 bases from V and 2 bases from J; bases unmatched to any gene: 3. The CDR3 bases are TGTGCCAGCAGGGGGACTAGCGGTACCTACGAGCAGTACTTC. Translated: CASRGTSGTYEQYF.

This clone was seen a handful of times. The chain links TRBV6-5 to TRBJ2-7; TRBD1 matches at 9 bases. The CDR3 covers 11 residues. V shed 6 bases, J shed 6 bases, and the junction held 0 bases outside the gene matches. Looked up from germline, CDR1 is MNHEY and CDR2 is SVGAGI. The CDR3 is CASRTGGEQYF. The CDR3 DNA is TGTGCCAGCAGGACAGGGGGCGAGCAGTACTTC.

The chain joins TRBV2 to TRBJ1-4; possibly TRBD1 for D (6 bases). Trimming stripped 7 bases from V and 6 bases from J, with 15 bases between. Germline-derived CDR1 and CDR2 are SNHLY and FYNNEI. The CDR3 spans 14 residues. CDR3 sequence (DNA): TGTGCCAGCATTTTTCGGGGGGCTTATGAAAAACTGTTTTTT. Protein product: CASIFRGAYEKLFF.

In its sample, this clone ranks as medium-sized. This chain connects TRBV30 to TRBJ1-1; unclear D gene. The V end was cut by 0 bases, the J end by 2 bases, with 1 base between. This CDR3 is built from 11 residues. Per the germline V gene, CDR1 is GTSNPN and CDR2 is SVGIG (reference sequence). CDR3 nucleotides: TGTGCCTGGAGTGTAAACACTGAAGCTTTCTTT. This encodes CAWSVNTEAFF.

By sample fraction, this clone is medium-sized. This chain links TRBV11-2 with TRBJ2-2; no definite D call. Trimming shortened V by 4 bases and J by 5 bases, and 8 bases separated the two germline ends. Germline V CDR1 and CDR2: SGHAT, FQNNGV. The CDR3 extends over 13 amino acids. The CDR3 is CASSSTLTGELFF. DNA for the CDR3: TGTGCCAGCAGCTCGACTCTTACCGGGGAGCTGTTTTTT.

The J gene is TRBJ1-5, the V gene TRBV2; D unresolved. With 5 bases removed from V and 3 bases from J, the gap between germline ends came to 11 bases. The CDR3 length is 14 residues. In germline, CDR1 is SNHLY, CDR2 FYNNEI. The CDR3 coding sequence is TGTGCCAGCAGTAGGTCCTTATACAATCAGCCCCAGCATTTT. Translated: CASSRSLYNQPQHF. The variable domain in full, completed from reference TRBV2 and TRBJ1-5, reads EPEVTQTPSHQVTQMGQEVILRCVPISNHLYFYWYRQILGQKVEFLVSFYNNEISEKSEIFDDQFSVERPDGSNFTLKIRSTKLEDSAMYFCASSRSLYNQPQHFGDGTRLSIL.

This clone was recorded a few times. The genes are TRBV7-9 and TRBJ2-1, with 10 bases fitting TRBD2. V lost 6 bases to trimming and J lost 8 bases; unmatched junction nucleotides: 7. Germline CDR1 reads SEHNR; CDR2 reads FQNEAQ (reference sequence). CDR3 length: 14 residues. In nucleotides, the CDR3 is TGTGCCAGCAGTTCACTAGCGGGAAATGATGAGCAGTTCTTC. It specifies CASSSLAGNDEQFF.

The chain combines TRBV4-2 with TRBJ1-5; 10 nucleotides line up with TRBD1. The junction had 6 bases not matched to a gene; V was cut back by 5 bases and J by 5 bases. CDR3 size: 15 residues. CDR1 and CDR2 from the germline V gene are LGHNA and YNFKEQ. The CDR3 nucleotides are TGTGCCAGCAGCTCAAGGGGGACAGGGGATCAGCCCCAGCATTTT. This gives the protein CASSSRGTGDQPQHF.

This rearrangement joins TRBV7-2 to TRBJ1-1; D not certain. Germline values: CDR1 SGHTA, CDR2 FQGNSA. V lost 2 bases to trimming and J lost 3 bases, with 10 bases between them. The CDR3 has 14 residues. The CDR3 region is CASSLTGGDTEAFF. The CDR3 nucleotides read TGTGCCAGCAGCTTAACGGGCGGGGACACTGAAGCTTTCTTT.

This clone was picked up a small number of times. The rearrangement uses TRBV7-8 and TRBJ2-1; unclear D gene. Trimming left V 5 bases short and J 3 bases short, with 8 bases between. Germline V gene sequence: CDR1 SGHVS, CDR2 FQNEAQ. The CDR3 has 13 residues. The CDR3 loop reads CASSPNSYNEQFF. DNA of the CDR3: TGTGCCAGCAGCCCCAACAGCTACAATGAGCAGTTCTTC.

The V gene is TRBV30, the J gene TRBJ1-1, with a tentative D call TRBD1 (6 bases). The length of the CDR3 is 14 residues. The V end lost 0 bases, the J end lost 7 bases, and 15 bases lay between the germline ends. Germline-derived CDR1 and CDR2 are GTSNPN and SVGIG (reference sequence). The CDR3 sequence: CAWSVQGQGSEAFF. DNA for the CDR3: TGTGCCTGGAGTGTACAGGGTCAGGGGAGTGAAGCTTTCTTT.

The genes are TRBV7-3 and TRBJ1-1, with D perhaps TRBD1 (5 bases). Trimming shortened V by 1 base and J by 1 base, and 7 bases separated the two germline ends. The CDR3 has 14 residues. Germline CDR1 reads SGHTA; CDR2 reads FQGTGA. This CDR3 is CASSLMGGNTEAFF. Written as DNA, the CDR3 is TGTGCCAGCAGCTTAATGGGGGGGAACACTGAAGCTTTCTTT.

The chain uses TRBV5-1 and TRBJ2-5, with D perhaps matching TRBD1 (5 bases). Germline V gives CDR1 SGHRS, CDR2 YFSETQ. V lost 0 bases and J lost 2, with 20 bases in between. This CDR3 spans 18 amino acids. The chain's CDR3 is CASSLAGPWGRTQETQYF. CDR3 DNA sequence: TGCGCCAGCAGCTTGGCAGGCCCTTGGGGTAGGACACAAGAGACCCAGTACTTC. The full variable domain, completed using reference TRBV5-1 and TRBJ2-5, is KAGVTQTPRYLIKTRGQQVTLSCSPISGHRSVSWYQQTPGQGLQFLFEYFSETQRNKGNFPGRFSGRQFSNSRSEMNVSTLELGDSALYLCASSLAGPWGRTQETQYFGPGTRLLVL.

V and J are TRBV5-1 and TRBJ2-7, with TRBD1 matching 9 bases. In germline, CDR1 is SGHRS, CDR2 YFSETQ. CDR3 length: 15 residues. V lost 7 bases to trimming and J lost 3 bases; unmatched junction nucleotides: 11. The CDR3 DNA follows: TGCGCCAGCGGGTTGGGCGGGACAGGGCTCTACGAGCAGTACTTC. The encoded protein is CASGLGGTGLYEQYF. The full variable domain, with the rest looked up from reference TRBV5-1 and TRBJ2-7, is KAGVTQTPRYLIKTRGQQVTLSCSPISGHRSVSWYQQTPGQGLQFLFEYFSETQRNKGNFPGRFSGRQFSNSRSEMNVSTLELGDSALYLCASGLGGTGLYEQYFGPGTRLTVT.

This rearrangement joins TRBV5-6 to TRBJ2-5, with D perhaps assigned TRBD1 or TRBD2 (6 bases each). CDR1 and CDR2 (germline): SGHDT, YYEEEE. The V gene lost 2 bases and the J gene lost 9 bases, with 14 bases spanning the gap. The CDR3 has 13 residues. The CDR3 reads CASSLDRSGAQYF. The CDR3 DNA reads TGTGCCAGCAGCTTAGACAGGTCGGGGGCCCAGTACTTC.

The chain combines TRBV30 with TRBJ2-1; tentative D call: TRBD1 (5 bases). Trimming shortened V by 0 bases and J by 13 bases, and 16 bases separated the two germline ends. There are 13 residues in the CDR3. CDR1 GTSNPN and CDR2 SVGIG come from the germline V gene (reference sequence). This CDR3 reads CAWSVQAQETQFF. In DNA form, the CDR3 reads TGTGCCTGGAGTGTACAGGCTCAAGAGACCCAGTTCTTC.

The chain has TRBV7-3 and TRBJ2-7, with 9 bases identical to TRBD2. V shed 4 bases, J shed 2 bases, and the junction held 6 bases outside the gene matches. Germline CDR1 reads SGHTA; CDR2 reads FQGTGA. This CDR3 contains 15 residues. The CDR3 coding sequence is TGTGCCAGCAGCTCGGGACTAGCTGGACCCTACGAGCAGTACTTC. Translated: CASSSGLAGPYEQYF.

This clone qualifies as medium-sized. Other DNA sequences of this sample code for an identical CDR3. V is TRBV2 and J is TRBJ1-2, with 7 bases that match TRBD1. The V gene's germline CDR1 is SNHLY and CDR2 FYNNEI. The CDR3 is 13 amino acids. Trimming took 7 bases from V and 8 from J; bases not matched to a gene: 10. This CDR3 reads CASTLQGGGGYTF. Written as DNA, the CDR3 is TGTGCCAGCACCCTACAGGGAGGGGGCGGCTACACCTTC.

The chain employs TRBV28 and TRBJ2-7; D may correspond to TRBD1 or TRBD2 (5 bases each). Per germline, CDR1 MDHEN and CDR2 SYDVKM. The CDR3 sequence is 15 residues long. V was clipped by 10 bases and J by 0 bases, with 19 bases between them. The CDR3 loop is CATSTIGAGSYEQYF. Written as DNA, the CDR3 is TGTGCCACCTCCACCATAGGGGCGGGCTCCTACGAGCAGTACTTC.